The present TCR beta chain was sequenced within a study of T cell clones after liver transplantation. Study in general: Three of eight recipients were HCV-positive; others had non-autoimmune, non-viral indications. Patients counted as tolerant after at least one year off all immunosuppression, enzymes not exceeding twice normal.

The method was immunoSEQ multiplex PCR; TCRdb's version includes in-frame clones alone and lacks a portion of them. The sample shows some 110,000 clones, 75% to 90% of them seen only once. The germline V and J ends were trimmed by 3 bases and 3 bases, with 12 bases remaining between them. The CDR3 contains 14 residues. From germline, CDR1 is LNHDA and CDR2 SQIVND (reference sequence). The gene calls are TRBV19 and TRBJ2-7; D unresolved. The sequencing used CD4+ T cells from blood, collected before liver transplant. The sequence was collected from a human donor who received a liver transplant. CDR3 sequence: CASSIKEQFYEQYF. CDR3 bases: TGTGCCAGTAGTATCAAGGAACAGTTCTACGAGCAGTACTTC. Complete variable domain (other parts from reference TRBV19 and TRBJ2-7): DGGITQSPKYLFRKEGQNVTLSCEQNLNHDAMYWYRQDPGQGLRLIYYSQIVNDFQKGDIAEGYSVSREKKESFPLTVTSAQKNPTAFYLCASSIKEQFYEQYFGPGTRLTVT.